These 25 T cell receptor beta chains share one sample of origin, sequenced in a study of T cell repertoires in cytomegalovirus infection. MiXCR, applied by TCRdb to the reads, yields one record per CDR3 protein. The repertoire holds about 300,000 distinct CDR3 sequences, with around 10% as singletons. Sequencing was done on a sample of PBMCs. The receptor set was obtained from a human donor in good health (CMV status not recorded). Some clones in this sample may be carry-over from other donors' samples.

The rearrangement links TRBV14 to TRBJ1-1; no clear D gene. Deletions cut 0 bases from V and 10 bases from J, with 12 bases between. The CDR3 contains 13 residues. Germline V gene data show CDR1 as SGHDN and CDR2 as FVKESK. The CDR3 coding sequence is TGTGCCAGCAGCCAAGACACCGGGAATGGAGCTTTCTTT. Amino acid sequence: CASSQDTGNGAFF. The variable domain in full, with the rest retrieved from reference TRBV14 and TRBJ1-1, is EAGVTQFPSHSVIEKGQTVTLRCDPISGHDNLYWYRRVMGKEIKFLLHFVKESKQDESGMPNNRFLAERTGGTYSTLKVQPAELEDSGVYFCASSQDTGNGAFFGQGTRLTVV.

This clonotype was observed many times. J is TRBJ2-2 and V is TRBV11-3; D is possibly TRBD1 (6 bases). This CDR3 has 16 amino acids. From germline, CDR1 is SGHNT and CDR2 YENEEA. Trimming stripped 1 base from V and 2 bases from J, with 11 bases between. CDR3 DNA sequence: TGTGCCAGCAGCTTAGGACAGGCGGGTAACACCGGGGAGCTGTTTTTT. This gives the protein CASSLGQAGNTGELFF.

V and J are TRBV20-1 and TRBJ1-1; D possibly corresponds to TRBD1 (6 bases). The length of the CDR3 is 14 residues. The V end was cut by 0 bases, the J end by 1 base, with 9 bases between. Germline lookup yields CDR1 DFQATT and CDR2 SNEGSKA (reference sequence). The CDR3 reads CSARDGTSNTEAFF. The CDR3 region has the DNA TGCAGTGCTAGAGATGGGACATCGAACACTGAAGCTTTCTTT.

This clonotype appeared many times. The chain employs TRBV11-2 and TRBJ2-5; the match to TRBD2 covers 11 bases. Germline trimming cut 3 bases from V and 3 bases from J; bases unmatched to any gene: 6. Germline V lookup: CDR1 SGHAT, CDR2 FQNNGV. CDR3 length: 16 residues. The CDR3 loop reads CASSFISGGAEETQYF. CDR3 nucleotide sequence: TGTGCCAGCAGCTTTATTAGCGGGGGGGCCGAAGAGACCCAGTACTTC.

In this sample, this clonotype turned up many times. The genes are TRBV7-9 and TRBJ2-3, with TRBD2 matching over 7 bases. With V trimmed by 3 bases and J by 2 bases, 5 bases remained unmatched. This CDR3 comprises 15 residues. Germline values: CDR1 SEHNR, CDR2 FQNEAQ (reference sequence). The CDR3 reads CASSFRAGLTDTQYF. Here the CDR3 DNA reads TGTGCCAGCAGCTTCCGAGCGGGGCTCACAGATACGCAGTATTTT.

A note on this clonotype: This may stem from a read error, because a much larger clone lies one nucleotide away. The V gene is TRBV2, the J gene TRBJ1-5, with D maybe TRBD1 (6 bases). The V and J ends lost 4 bases and 2 bases respectively, with 9 bases between them. Germline CDR1 reads SNHLY; CDR2 reads FYNNEI. CDR3 length equals 14 residues. The CDR3 loop reads CASSGQVGNQPQHF. The CDR3 DNA sequence: TGTGCCAGCAGTGGACAGGTTGGCAATCAGCCCCAGCATTTT. The full variable domain, in which reference TRBV2 and TRBJ1-5 provide the parts outside the CDR3, is EPEVTQTPSHQVTQMGQEVILRCVPISNHLYFYWYRQILGQKVEFLVSFYNNEISEKSEIFDDQFSVERPDGSNFTLKIRSTKLEDSAMYFCASSGQVGNQPQHFGDGTRLSIL.

This clonotype occurred many times. V usage is TRBV18 and J usage is TRBJ2-7; TRBD1 matches at 7 bases. The CDR3 runs to 16 residues. V trimming: 8 bases; J trimming: 0 bases; junction bases outside the gene matches: 13. Germline CDR1 reads KGHSH; CDR2 reads LQKENI. CDR3 region: CASRSRDSPSSYEQYV. In nucleotides, the CDR3 is TGTGCCAGCCGAAGCCGGGACAGTCCAAGCTCCTACGAGCAGTACGTC.

This chain links TRBV27 with TRBJ2-1; no clear D. CDR3 length: 13 residues. Between the trimmed V and J ends, which lost 4 bases and 9 bases, there was a span of 13 bases. Germline V gives CDR1 MNHEY, CDR2 SMNVEV (reference sequence). The CDR3 sequence: CASSSHGSREQFF. For the CDR3, the DNA is TGTGCCAGCAGTTCCCACGGGTCGCGTGAGCAGTTCTTC.

This clonotype was counted at least ten times. The gene calls are TRBV11-2 and TRBJ2-6, with unresolved D. The V gene lost 0 bases and the J gene lost 2 bases, with 8 bases spanning the gap. Germline assignment: CDR1 SGHAT and CDR2 FQNNGV. The CDR3 has 16 amino acids. CDR3 DNA sequence: TGTGCCAGCAGCTTAGATTGGAGACCTGGGGCCAACGTCCTGACTTTC. Amino acid sequence: CASSLDWRPGANVLTF.

This clonotype was counted at least ten times. This chain connects TRBV2 to TRBJ1-5; D is unresolved. Germline CDR1 is SNHLY and CDR2 is FYNNEI. V was trimmed by 5 bases and J by 4 bases, leaving 9 bases between them. This CDR3 is 13 amino acids long. The CDR3 region is CASSRQVNQPQHF. DNA of the CDR3: TGTGCCAGCAGTCGACAAGTGAATCAGCCCCAGCATTTT.

This clonotype was recorded at least ten times. V and J are TRBV28 and TRBJ1-5; D possibly corresponds to TRBD1 (5 bases). V shed 6 bases and J shed 0 bases, with 21 bases lying between them. This CDR3 spans 18 amino acids. Looked up from germline, CDR1 is MDHEN and CDR2 is SYDVKM. The CDR3 loop is CASSTTGGNLYSNQPQHF. The CDR3 DNA is TGTGCCAGCAGCACTACCGGGGGTAACCTATATAGCAATCAGCCCCAGCATTTT.

About this clonotype: This could be a read error, since a much larger clone is one nucleotide away. V gene TRBV18 combines with J gene TRBJ1-5; D remains unclear. This CDR3 is built from 14 residues. CDR1 and CDR2 from the germline V gene are KGHSH and LQKENI. CDR3 sequence (DNA): TGTGCCAGCTCACCAGATCCCGGGGATCAGCCCCAGCAATTT. Protein product: CASSPDPGDQPQQF.

This clonotype was observed many times. The chain has TRBV20-1 and TRBJ1-4; 7 bases align to TRBD1. J gave up 10 bases and V 6 bases, and 14 bases lay outside the gene matches. This CDR3 is built from 14 residues. Germline V gives CDR1 DFQATT, CDR2 SNEGSKA (reference sequence). Here the CDR3 reads CSAKDDREERKLFF. The CDR3 DNA follows: TGCAGTGCGAAAGACGACAGGGAAGAGAGAAAACTGTTTTTT.

The sample holds many counts of this clonotype. The chain combines TRBV6-8 with TRBJ2-6; possible D gene TRBD2, 6 bases. The CDR3 spans 19 residues. Germline V gene data show CDR1 as MNHGY and CDR2 as SAAAGT. With 2 bases removed from V and 0 bases from J, the gap between germline ends came to 17 bases. Here the CDR3 reads CASSYGPGRGTSGANVLTF. The CDR3 DNA reads as TGTGCCAGCAGTTACGGCCCCGGCCGGGGGACCTCTGGGGCCAACGTCCTGACTTTC.

This clonotype occurred many times. Here the CDR3 reads CASSLRSAGNTIYF. CDR3 coding DNA: TGTGCCAGCAGTTTGAGGTCCGCAGGAAACACCATATATTTT. The chain couples TRBV28 to TRBJ1-3, with D unresolved. The CDR3 runs 14 residues. Germline V gene data show CDR1 as MDHEN and CDR2 as SYDVKM. Trimming removed 3 bases from V and 4 bases from J, with 10 bases in between. Full variable domain (remainder filled in from reference TRBV28 and TRBJ1-3): DVKVTQSSRYLVKRTGEKVFLECVQDMDHENMFWYRQDPGLGLRLIYFSYDVKMKEKGDIPEGYSVSREKKERFSLILESASTNQTSMYLCASSLRSAGNTIYFGEGSWLTVV.

The chain is built from TRBV5-4 and TRBJ1-1; D ambiguous. This CDR3 contains 14 residues. Trimming took 3 bases from V and 3 from J, leaving 12 bases between them. Germline CDR1 reads SGHNT; CDR2 reads YYREEE (reference sequence). CDR3 sequence reads: CASSSSQIHTEAFF. The CDR3 DNA is TGTGCCAGCAGCTCTTCGCAGATCCACACTGAAGCTTTCTTT.

This clonotype was seen at least ten times. The chain has TRBV7-8 and TRBJ2-5; D gene unclear. Deletions cut 4 bases from V and 5 bases from J, with 5 bases between. Per the germline V gene, CDR1 is SGHVS and CDR2 is FQNEAQ. The CDR3 has 11 residues. CDR3 sequence: CASSSVETQYF. The DNA of the CDR3 is TGTGCCAGCAGCTCTGTCGAGACCCAGTACTTC.

This clonotype was seen many times. The rearrangement links TRBV11-2 to TRBJ2-7; D possibly matches TRBD1 or TRBD2 (5 bases each). Germline CDR1 is SGHAT and CDR2 is FQNNGV. This CDR3 spans 18 amino acids. V dropped 3 bases and J dropped 0 bases, with 21 bases sitting between them. CDR3 sequence: CASSLWGKGVEDSYEQYV. The CDR3, as DNA: TGTGCCAGCAGCTTGTGGGGGAAAGGGGTAGAAGACTCCTACGAGCAGTACGTC.

The table lists this clonotype with a few counts. DNA for the CDR3: TGCAGCGTTGAAAAAGCAAGGACCAACAATGAGCAGTTCTTC. Translated, it gives CSVEKARTNNEQFF. The V and J genes are TRBV29-1 and TRBJ2-1; D is unclear. The germline CDR1 and CDR2 sequences are SQVTM and ANQGSEA. Deletions cut 2 bases from V and 5 bases from J, with 13 bases between. CDR3 length: 14 residues.

This clonotype was picked up many times. V and J are TRBV6-2 or TRBV6-3 and TRBJ1-1; D is undetermined. There are 16 residues in the CDR3. The V end lost 0 bases, the J end lost 4 bases, and 15 bases lay between the germline ends. Germline CDR1 reads MNHEY; CDR2 reads SVGEGT. The CDR3 protein is CASSYSILTPTTEAFF. CDR3 nucleotide sequence: TGTGCCAGCAGTTACTCGATACTAACTCCTACCACTGAAGCTTTCTTT.

This clonotype has ten or more counts. The chain links TRBV7-8 to TRBJ2-7, with D perhaps assigned TRBD1 or TRBD2 (6 bases each). Germline V lookup: CDR1 SGHVS, CDR2 FQNEAQ. CDR3 length: 15 residues. Trimming stripped 5 bases from V and 4 bases from J, with 18 bases between. CDR3 in amino acids: CASSKAGQGLYEQYF. Here the CDR3 DNA reads TGTGCCAGCAGCAAAGCGGGCCAGGGGTTATACGAGCAGTACTTC.

This clonotype was seen more than once but under ten times. This chain uses TRBV10-1 with TRBJ1-2; D gene ambiguous. Germline CDR1 reads WNHNN; CDR2 reads SYGVQD (reference sequence). With 7 bases removed from V and 0 bases from J, the gap between germline ends came to 3 bases. The CDR3 runs to 11 residues. In DNA form, the CDR3 reads TGCGCCAGCATACCTAACTATGGCTACACCTTC. It codes for CASIPNYGYTF.

This clonotype has a count of ten or more. The CDR3 sequence: CASSLDWGEQFF. CDR3 DNA sequence: TGTGCCAGCAGCTTAGATTGGGGAGAGCAGTTCTTC. This sequence joins TRBV11-2 and TRBJ2-1; D is undetermined. The CDR3 has 12 amino acids. CDR1 is SGHAT and CDR2 is FQNNGV in the germline V gene. V lost 0 bases and J lost 10, with 7 bases in between.

This clonotype was recorded at least ten times. The chain uses TRBV10-3 and TRBJ1-1; 9 bases match TRBD1. The trim removed 5 bases at V and 1 base at J, leaving 2 bases unmatched. Germline CDR1 ENHRY, CDR2 SYGVKD. This CDR3 region has 14 residues. The CDR3 reads CAISMGQGNTEAFF. The CDR3 coding sequence is TGTGCCATCAGTATGGGACAGGGGAACACTGAAGCTTTCTTT.

This clonotype was detected only a few times. This CDR3 reads CSAAGSGQVQPQHF. The CDR3 region has the DNA TGCAGTGCCGCAGGGTCGGGGCAAGTGCAGCCCCAGCATTTT. The chain carries TRBV20-1 and TRBJ1-5; the D gene is possibly TRBD1 (5 bases). CDR3 length: 14 amino acids. CDR1 is DFQATT and CDR2 is SNEGSKA in the germline V gene (reference sequence). V shed 6 bases and J shed 7 bases, with 19 bases lying between them.